The source of this T cell receptor beta chain is a study of response to subunit inactivated influenza vaccine. Comment on this clonotype: Its specificity is not known.

Using its own MiXCR run on the RT-PCR reads, TCRdb lists one record per CDR3 protein. Among about 620,000 distinct CDR3 sequences, 12% were seen once, and the ten largest hold roughly 10%. General observations from the study: Seasonal influenza vaccination, on each occasion, was suggested by the authors to recruit few new T cells.

This TCR was recovered from a man aged 45-60 years who received an inactivated influenza vaccine. The sample was PBMCs from blood, taken on the day of vaccination.

CDR3 bases: TGTGCCAGCAGTTTCTACAGGGACTTCCCCCAGCCCCAGCATTTT. Translation gives CASSFYRDFPQPQHF. The genes are TRBV12-3 or TRBV12-4 and TRBJ1-5, with D perhaps TRBD1 (6 bases). V was pared by 3 bases and J by 7 bases, with 16 bases between. The CDR3 is 15 residues long.